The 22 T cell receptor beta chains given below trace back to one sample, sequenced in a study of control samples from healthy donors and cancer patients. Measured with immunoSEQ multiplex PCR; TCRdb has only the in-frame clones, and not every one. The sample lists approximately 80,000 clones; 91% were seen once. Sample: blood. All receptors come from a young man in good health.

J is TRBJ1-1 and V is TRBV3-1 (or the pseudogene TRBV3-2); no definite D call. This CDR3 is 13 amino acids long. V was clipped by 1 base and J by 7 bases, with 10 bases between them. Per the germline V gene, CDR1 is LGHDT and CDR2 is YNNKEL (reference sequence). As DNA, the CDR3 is TGTGCCAGCAGCCAAGGGGCAGCCCTTGAAGCTTTCTTT. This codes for CASSQGAALEAFF.

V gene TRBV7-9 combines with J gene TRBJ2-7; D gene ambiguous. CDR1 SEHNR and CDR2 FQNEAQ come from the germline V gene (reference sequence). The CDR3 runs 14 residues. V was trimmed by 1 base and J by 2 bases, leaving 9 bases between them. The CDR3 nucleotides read TGTGCCAGCAGCTTAGTCGGCAGTACCTACGAGCAGTACTTC. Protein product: CASSLVGSTYEQYF.

The chain's CDR3 is CASSEGYRGGAKNIQYF. CDR3 DNA sequence: TGTGCCAGCAGTGAAGGTTACAGAGGAGGGGCCAAAAACATTCAGTACTTC. The rearrangement joins TRBV6-1 to TRBJ2-4; D might be TRBD2 (6 bases). CDR3 length equals 17 residues. V lost 1 base and J lost 1, with 14 bases in between. The V gene's germline CDR1 is MNHNS and CDR2 SASEGT.

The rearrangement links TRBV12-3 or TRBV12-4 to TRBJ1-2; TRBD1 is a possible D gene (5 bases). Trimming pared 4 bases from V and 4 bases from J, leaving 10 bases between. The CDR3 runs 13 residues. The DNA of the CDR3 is TGTGCCAGCAGTTCCGACAGCAGCTATGGCTACACCTTC. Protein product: CASSSDSSYGYTF.

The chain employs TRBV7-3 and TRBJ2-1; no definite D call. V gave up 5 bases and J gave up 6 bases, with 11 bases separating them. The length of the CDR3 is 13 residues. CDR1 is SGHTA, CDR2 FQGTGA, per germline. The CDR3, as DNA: TGTGCCAGCAGCCCAGACATAGTCAATGAGCAGTTCTTC. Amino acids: CASSPDIVNEQFF.

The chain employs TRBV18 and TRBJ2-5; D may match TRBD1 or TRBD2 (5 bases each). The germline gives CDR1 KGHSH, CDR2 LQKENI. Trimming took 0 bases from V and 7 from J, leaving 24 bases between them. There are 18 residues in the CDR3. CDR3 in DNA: TGTGCCAGCTCACCACCGTCGCTTGACCGGGGCTCAAGAAGGACCCAGTACTTC. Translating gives CASSPPSLDRGSRRTQYF.

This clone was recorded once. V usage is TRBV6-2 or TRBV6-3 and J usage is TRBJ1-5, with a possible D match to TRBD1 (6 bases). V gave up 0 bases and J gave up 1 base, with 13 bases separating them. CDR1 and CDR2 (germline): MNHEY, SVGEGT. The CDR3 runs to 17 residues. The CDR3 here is CASSYSGAGVSNQPQHF. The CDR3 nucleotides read TGTGCCAGCAGTTACTCTGGGGCAGGGGTCAGCAATCAGCCCCAGCATTTT.

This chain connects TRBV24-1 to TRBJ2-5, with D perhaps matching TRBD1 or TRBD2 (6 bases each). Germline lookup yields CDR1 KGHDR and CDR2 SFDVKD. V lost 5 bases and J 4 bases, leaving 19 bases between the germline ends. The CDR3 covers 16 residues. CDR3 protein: CATSARGSRGGETQYF. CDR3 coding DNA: TGTGCCACCAGTGCCAGGGGCTCTCGGGGAGGAGAGACCCAGTACTTC.

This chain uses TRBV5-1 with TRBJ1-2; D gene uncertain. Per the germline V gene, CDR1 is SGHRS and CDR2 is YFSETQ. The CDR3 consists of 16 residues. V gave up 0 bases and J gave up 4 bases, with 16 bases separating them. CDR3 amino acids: CASSLESAPLGYGYTF. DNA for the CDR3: TGCGCCAGCAGCTTGGAATCGGCCCCCCTCGGCTATGGCTACACCTTC.

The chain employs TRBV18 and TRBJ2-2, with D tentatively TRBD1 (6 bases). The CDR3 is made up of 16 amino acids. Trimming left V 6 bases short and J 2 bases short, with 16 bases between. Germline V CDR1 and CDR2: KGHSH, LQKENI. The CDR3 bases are TGTGCCAGCTCGAGCCCCGGGACACTCAACACCGGGGAGCTGTTTTTT. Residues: CASSSPGTLNTGELFF.

The CDR3 bases are TGTGCCAGCAGTCGCACGCAAGGGACGTGGGTGGGGGCCGGGGAGCTGTTTTTT. Its protein is CASSRTQGTWVGAGELFF. This chain connects TRBV6-6 to TRBJ2-2; D might be TRBD1 or TRBD2, each matching 5 bases. The ends were cut back, 5 bases at V and 6 bases at J, with 25 bases in the middle. The CDR3 covers 18 residues. CDR1 is MNHNY, CDR2 SVGAGI, per germline (reference sequence).

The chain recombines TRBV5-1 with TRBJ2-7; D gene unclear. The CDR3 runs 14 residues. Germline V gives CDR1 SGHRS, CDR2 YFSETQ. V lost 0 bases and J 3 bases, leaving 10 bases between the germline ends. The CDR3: CASSLDQLNYEQYF. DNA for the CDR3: TGCGCCAGCAGCTTGGACCAGCTAAACTACGAGCAGTACTTC.

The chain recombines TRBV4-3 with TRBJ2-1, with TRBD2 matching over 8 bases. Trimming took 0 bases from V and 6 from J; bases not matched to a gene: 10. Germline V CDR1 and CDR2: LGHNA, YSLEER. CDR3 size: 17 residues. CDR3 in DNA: TGCGCCAGCAGCCAAGATCTCGGGGGGGCGTTGGGCAATGAGCAGTTCTTC. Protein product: CASSQDLGGALGNEQFF.

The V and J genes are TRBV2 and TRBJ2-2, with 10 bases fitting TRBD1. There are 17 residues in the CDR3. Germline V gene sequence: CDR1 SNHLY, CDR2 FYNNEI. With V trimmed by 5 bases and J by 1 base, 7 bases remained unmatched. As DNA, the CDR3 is TGTGCCAGCAGTCGACAGGGGGCGTTTCGGAACACCGGGGAGCTGTTTTTT. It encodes CASSRQGAFRNTGELFF.

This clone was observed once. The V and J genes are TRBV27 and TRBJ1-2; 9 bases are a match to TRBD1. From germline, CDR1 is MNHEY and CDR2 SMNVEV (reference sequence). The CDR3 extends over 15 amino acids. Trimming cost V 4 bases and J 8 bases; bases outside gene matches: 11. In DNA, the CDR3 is TGTGCCAGCAGTTACAGGGGGCTTGGCGGTATGGGCTACACCTTC. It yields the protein CASSYRGLGGMGYTF.

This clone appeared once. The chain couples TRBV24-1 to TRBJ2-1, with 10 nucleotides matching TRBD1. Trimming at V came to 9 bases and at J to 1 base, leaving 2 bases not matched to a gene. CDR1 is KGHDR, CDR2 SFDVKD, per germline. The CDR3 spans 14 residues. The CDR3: CATGGQGSYNEQFF. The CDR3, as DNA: TGTGCCACCGGGGGACAGGGGTCCTACAATGAGCAGTTCTTC.

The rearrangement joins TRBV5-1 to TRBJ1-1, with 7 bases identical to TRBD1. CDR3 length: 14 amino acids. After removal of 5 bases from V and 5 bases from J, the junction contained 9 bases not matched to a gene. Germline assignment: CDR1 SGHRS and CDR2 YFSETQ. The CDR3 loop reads CASRDAGGRTEAFF. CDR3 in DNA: TGCGCCAGCAGGGACGCAGGGGGAAGGACTGAAGCTTTCTTT.

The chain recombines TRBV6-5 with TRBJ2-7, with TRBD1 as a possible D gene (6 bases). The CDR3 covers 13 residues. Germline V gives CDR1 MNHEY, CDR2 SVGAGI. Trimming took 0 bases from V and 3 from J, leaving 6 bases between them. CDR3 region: CASSYSDSYEQYF. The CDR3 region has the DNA TGTGCCAGCAGTTACTCGGACAGCTACGAGCAGTACTTC.

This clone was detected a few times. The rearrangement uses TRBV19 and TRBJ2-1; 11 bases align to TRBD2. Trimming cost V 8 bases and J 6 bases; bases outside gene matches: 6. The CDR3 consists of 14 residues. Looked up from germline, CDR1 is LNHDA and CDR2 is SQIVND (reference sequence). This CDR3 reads CASGTSGSGNEQFF. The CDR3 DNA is TGTGCCAGTGGAACTAGCGGGAGTGGCAATGAGCAGTTCTTC.

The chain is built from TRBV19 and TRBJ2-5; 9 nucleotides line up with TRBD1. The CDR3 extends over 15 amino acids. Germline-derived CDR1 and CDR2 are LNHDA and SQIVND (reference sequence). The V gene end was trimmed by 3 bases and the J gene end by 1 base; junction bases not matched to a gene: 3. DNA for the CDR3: TGTGCCAGTAGTATCAAACAGGGGGCCCAAGAGACCCAGTACTTC. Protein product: CASSIKQGAQETQYF. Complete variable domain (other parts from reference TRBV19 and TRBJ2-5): DGGITQSPKYLFRKEGQNVTLSCEQNLNHDAMYWYRQDPGQGLRLIYYSQIVNDFQKGDIAEGYSVSREKKESFPLTVTSAQKNPTAFYLCASSIKQGAQETQYFGPGTRLLVL.

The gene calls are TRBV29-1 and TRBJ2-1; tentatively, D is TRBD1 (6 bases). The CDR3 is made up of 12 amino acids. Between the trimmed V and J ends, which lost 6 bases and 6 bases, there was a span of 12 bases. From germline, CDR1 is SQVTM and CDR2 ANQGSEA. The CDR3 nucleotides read TGCAGCGTCAAGGGGGTTCGCAATGAGCAGTTCTTC. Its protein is CSVKGVRNEQFF.

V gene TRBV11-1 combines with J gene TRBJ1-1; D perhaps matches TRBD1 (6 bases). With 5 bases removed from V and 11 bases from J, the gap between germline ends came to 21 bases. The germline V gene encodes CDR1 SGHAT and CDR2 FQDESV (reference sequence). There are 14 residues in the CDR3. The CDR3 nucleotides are TGTGCCAGCAGCCGTCCGGGGGCACTCTCTGGGGCTTTCTTT. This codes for CASSRPGALSGAFF. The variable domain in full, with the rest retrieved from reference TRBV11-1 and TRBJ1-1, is EAEVAQSPRYKITEKSQAVAFWCDPISGHATLYWYRQILGQGPELLVQFQDESVVDDSQLPKDRFSAERLKGVDSTLKIQPAELGDSAMYLCASSRPGALSGAFFGQGTRLTVV.